This is a list of T cell receptor beta chains from one sample in a study of cytotoxic CD8 clonotypes in ibrutinib-treated CLL. The table came from immunoSEQ multiplex PCR; TCRdb's copy has only in-frame clones and leaves some out. Of tens of thousands of clones listed, around two thirds are singletons. Sequencing used PBMCs, obtained after 12 months of ibrutinib treatment. These TCRs come from a human donor with chronic lymphocytic leukemia. Each CDR3 is given with its conserved first and last residue. The D gene is left open where the match is weak. The size of a clone is reported for some rows only, either as once, few or many, or as a class for expanded clones.

CDR3nt | CDR3aa | abundance | j_gene | v_gene | d_gene
TGTGCCAGCAGTGAACCGGGGACAGCACTCTCTGGAAACACCATATATTTT | CASSEPGTALSGNTIYF | . | TRBJ1-3 | TRBV2 | TRBD1
TGTGCCTGGAGTGTAGGCAGTCGGAACGGTGGCTACACCTTC | CAWSVGSRNGGYTF | few | TRBJ1-2 | TRBV30 | .
TGTGCCAGCAGTTACCTCGGGACAGGGTACAATGAGCAGTTCTTC | CASSYLGTGYNEQFF | . | TRBJ2-1 | TRBV6-5 | TRBD1
TGTGCCTGGAGTGTAATGGGTAGAGGGCAGGCTGGCTACACCTTC | CAWSVMGRGQAGYTF | . | TRBJ1-2 | TRBV30 | .
TGTGCCAGCAGTTATGGGGACAGGGGAGTCCAAGAGACCCAGTACTTC | CASSYGDRGVQETQYF | . | TRBJ2-5 | TRBV6-6 | TRBD1
TGTGCCAGCAGTGAAGCGACTAGCGGCTACGAGCAGTACTTC | CASSEATSGYEQYF | once | TRBJ2-7 | TRBV2 | TRBD2
TGTGCCAGCAGCTTGGGTAATGAACCAGATACGCAGTATTTT | CASSLGNEPDTQYF | . | TRBJ2-3 | TRBV5-4 | .
TGTGCCAGCAAACCCCGAACAGGAACGTACTATGGCTACACCTTC | CASKPRTGTYYGYTF | once | TRBJ1-2 | TRBV5-6 | .
TGTGCCAGCAGCGTGGGGGCCGGGGATGAGCAGTTCTTC | CASSVGAGDEQFF | . | TRBJ2-1 | TRBV7-2 | .
TGTGCCAGCACCTTTCCAAAGGGTGTTCTTAACACTGAAGCTTTCTTT | CASTFPKGVLNTEAFF | . | TRBJ1-1 | TRBV28 | .
TGTGCCAGCAGCTGGGAGAATCAGGGCTACTATGGCTACACCTTC | CASSWENQGYYGYTF | . | TRBJ1-2 | TRBV11-2 | .
TGCGCCAGCAGCCTCCCCCTACAGGGGGCAGAAGGCTACACCTTC | CASSLPLQGAEGYTF | . | TRBJ1-2 | TRBV5-1 | TRBD1
TGCGCCAGCAGCCAAGATCGGGTTAGCCAAGAGACCCAGTACTTC | CASSQDRVSQETQYF | . | TRBJ2-5 | TRBV4-1 | .
TGTGCCAGCAGCTTAGCTGGGCTAGCGGGGGGTCGAGAGACCCAGTACTTC | CASSLAGLAGGRETQYF | . | TRBJ2-5 | TRBV7-6 | TRBD2
TGTGCCAGCAGGGATGGGAATGAAAAACTGTTTTTT | CASRDGNEKLFF | . | TRBJ1-4 | TRBV7-9 | .
TGTGCCAGCAGCTCCCCAGGGATGACTGAAGCTTTCTTT | CASSSPGMTEAFF | . | TRBJ1-1 | TRBV11-3 | .
TGCGCCAGCAGCCACTTTCCGGACAGCTCTAACTATGGCTACACCTTC | CASSHFPDSSNYGYTF | . | TRBJ1-2 | TRBV5-1 | .
TGTGCCAGCAGCCAGTCCGGGACAGGGGGCACTGAAGCTTTCTTT | CASSQSGTGGTEAFF | few | TRBJ1-1 | TRBV4-2 | TRBD1
TGTGCCAGCAGCTTGGTGGGGGATGACACTGAAGCTTTCTTT | CASSLVGDDTEAFF | . | TRBJ1-1 | TRBV5-6 | .
TGTGCCAGCAGCTTGGGTCGGGGCGAGCAGTACTTC | CASSLGRGEQYF | . | TRBJ2-7 | TRBV5-6 | .
TGTGCCAGCTCACCACGTCTACAAACCGTAAACACTGAAGCTTTCTTT | CASSPRLQTVNTEAFF | few | TRBJ1-1 | TRBV18 | .
TGTGCCAGCTCACTAGCAGGTCCTAATGAAAAACTGTTTTTT | CASSLAGPNEKLFF | . | TRBJ1-4 | TRBV18 | .
TGTGCCATCAGTGACCGACTAGCGGGGAGGGTCGGGGAGCTGTTTTTT | CAISDRLAGRVGELFF | . | TRBJ2-2 | TRBV10-3 | TRBD2
TGTGCCAGCAGCTTGAGCGGGACAGGGACCTCCTACGAGCAGTACTTC | CASSLSGTGTSYEQYF | . | TRBJ2-7 | TRBV7-3 | TRBD1
TGCAGCGTTGCCCCTTCTCCTCGGGGCGAGCAGTACTTC | CSVAPSPRGEQYF | few | TRBJ2-7 | TRBV29-1 | .
TGTGCCAGCAGCCCCGGGACAGCCCTCTACGAGCAGTACTTC | CASSPGTALYEQYF | . | TRBJ2-7 | TRBV7-2 | TRBD1
TGTGCCAGTAGAGTAGACGCCTTGAGTTCACCCCTCCACTTT | CASRVDALSSPLHF | . | TRBJ1-6 | TRBV19 | .
TGTGCCAGCTCACCAGGGACAGGGCGGAACTATGGCTACACCTTC | CASSPGTGRNYGYTF | . | TRBJ1-2 | TRBV18 | TRBD1
TGCGCCAGCAGCTTGGGCTCTACTACTAGCGGGTTGGTACAGTACTTC | CASSLGSTTSGLVQYF | few | TRBJ2-5 | TRBV5-1 | TRBD2
TGTGCCAGCAGTTTATCATCGTCGGGACAGGGCTATGGCTACACCTTC | CASSLSSSGQGYGYTF | few | TRBJ1-2 | TRBV27 | TRBD1
TGTGCCAGCAGTGGTGGACAGGGGGCCTACAATGAGCAGTTCTTC | CASSGGQGAYNEQFF | . | TRBJ2-1 | TRBV6-1 | TRBD1
TGTGCCAGCAGCACGGAACAAGAGACCCAGTACTTC | CASSTEQETQYF | . | TRBJ2-5 | TRBV28 | .
TGCAGCGTTGGCTCCCAGGGAACCTCGTCTTTTGGCTACACCTTC | CSVGSQGTSSFGYTF | few | TRBJ1-2 | TRBV29-1 | .
TGCAGCGTTGTATCGGGACAGGTCTCCTACGAGCAGTACTTC | CSVVSGQVSYEQYF | . | TRBJ2-7 | TRBV29-1 | TRBD1
TGTGCCTGGAGTGGTCCTCCAACTAATGAAAAACTGTTTTTT | CAWSGPPTNEKLFF | . | TRBJ1-4 | TRBV30 | .
TGTGCCAGCAGCTTAAGGGGTAGCAACACTGAAGCTTTCTTT | CASSLRGSNTEAFF | . | TRBJ1-1 | TRBV7-3 | .
TGTGCCAGCAGCTTAAGCGGGCGAGGGGAAAAACTGTTTTTT | CASSLSGRGEKLFF | . | TRBJ1-4 | TRBV7-2 | .
TGTGCCAGCAGCTTAGGGCCAGGGCACACCGGGGAGCTGTTTTTT | CASSLGPGHTGELFF | . | TRBJ2-2 | TRBV7-3 | .
TGTGCCAGCAGTGCGTCGGGACTAACGATCAATGAGCAGTTCTTC | CASSASGLTINEQFF | . | TRBJ2-1 | TRBV6-1 | TRBD2